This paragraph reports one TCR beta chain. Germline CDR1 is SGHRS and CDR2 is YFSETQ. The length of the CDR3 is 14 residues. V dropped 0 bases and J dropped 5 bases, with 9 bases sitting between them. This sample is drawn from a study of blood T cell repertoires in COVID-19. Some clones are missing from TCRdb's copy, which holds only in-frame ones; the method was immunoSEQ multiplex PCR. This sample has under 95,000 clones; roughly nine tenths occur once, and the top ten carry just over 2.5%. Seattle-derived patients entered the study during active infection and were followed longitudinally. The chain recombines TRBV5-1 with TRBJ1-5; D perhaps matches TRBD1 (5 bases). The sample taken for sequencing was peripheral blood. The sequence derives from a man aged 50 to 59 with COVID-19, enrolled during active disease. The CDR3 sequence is CASSLGTGDQPQHF. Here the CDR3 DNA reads TGCGCCAGCAGCTTGGGGACGGGGGATCAGCCCCAGCATTTT.